This TCR beta chain appears in the sequencing data of a study of T-cell reconstitution after alpha-beta-depleted transplantation in children. This clonotype was counted a few times. Its antigen is still unknown. Unique molecular identifiers tagged the TCRbeta library. Via MiXCR, TCRdb re-called the PCR reads, giving one row per CDR3 protein. The sample holds almost 600,000 distinct CDR3 sequences, about a quarter seen once. This CDR3 region has 16 residues. V dropped 1 base and J dropped 6 bases, with 20 bases sitting between them. Germline values: CDR1 SGHRS, CDR2 YFSETQ. Broader study findings: Elevated TCRbeta diversity at day 60 was traced, in some patients, to surviving recipient T cells and thymic progenitors.

V gene TRBV5-1 combines with J gene TRBJ2-7, with D tentatively TRBD1 or TRBD2 (5 bases each). The specimen comprised PBMCs, sampled before TCRalphabeta/CD19-depleted stem cell transplant. This TCR came from a boy younger than two with Wiskott-Aldrich syndrome, due to receive a stem cell transplant. The CDR3: CASSLHETTRGVEQYF. The CDR3 nucleotides are TGCGCCAGCAGCTTGCACGAGACTACCAGAGGGGTCGAGCAGTACTTC. The whole variable domain, remainder taken from reference TRBV5-1 and TRBJ2-7, is KAGVTQTPRYLIKTRGQQVTLSCSPISGHRSVSWYQQTPGQGLQFLFEYFSETQRNKGNFPGRFSGRQFSNSRSEMNVSTLELGDSALYLCASSLHETTRGVEQYFGPGTRLTVT.